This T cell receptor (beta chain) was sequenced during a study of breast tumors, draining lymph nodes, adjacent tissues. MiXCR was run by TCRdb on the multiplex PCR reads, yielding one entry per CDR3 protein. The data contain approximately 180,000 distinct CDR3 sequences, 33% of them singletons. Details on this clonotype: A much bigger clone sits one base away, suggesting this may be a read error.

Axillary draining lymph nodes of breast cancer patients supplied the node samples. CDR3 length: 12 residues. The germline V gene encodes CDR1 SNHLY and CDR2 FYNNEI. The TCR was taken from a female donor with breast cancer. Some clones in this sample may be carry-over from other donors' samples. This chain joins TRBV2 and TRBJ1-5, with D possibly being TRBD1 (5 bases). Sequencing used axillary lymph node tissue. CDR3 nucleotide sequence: TGTGCCGGCAGAACGAACCGGGGCGATCAGCATTTT. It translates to CAGRTNRGDQHF.